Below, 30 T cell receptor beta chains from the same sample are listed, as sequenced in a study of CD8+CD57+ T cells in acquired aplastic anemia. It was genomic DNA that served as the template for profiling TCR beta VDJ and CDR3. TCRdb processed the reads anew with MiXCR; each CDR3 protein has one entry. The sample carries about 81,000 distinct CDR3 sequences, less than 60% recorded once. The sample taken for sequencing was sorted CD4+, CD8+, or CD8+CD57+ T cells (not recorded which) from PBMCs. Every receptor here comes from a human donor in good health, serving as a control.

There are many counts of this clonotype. The CDR3 DNA follows: TGCAGTGCTAGAGACCAGGCGGCAGGGAGGGACTATGGCTACACCTTC. Translated: CSARDQAAGRDYGYTF. This rearrangement joins TRBV20-1 to TRBJ1-2; tentative D call: TRBD1 (5 bases). The CDR3 extends over 16 amino acids. Germline V gene data show CDR1 as DFQATT and CDR2 as SNEGSKA (reference sequence). The ends were cut back, 0 bases at V and 3 bases at J, with 17 bases in the middle.

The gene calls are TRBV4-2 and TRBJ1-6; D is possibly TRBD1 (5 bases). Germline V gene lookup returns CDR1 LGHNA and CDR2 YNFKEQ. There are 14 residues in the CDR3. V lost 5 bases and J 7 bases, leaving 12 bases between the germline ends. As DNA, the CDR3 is TGTGCCAGCAGCTTGCAGGGCATGAATTCACCCCTCCACTTT. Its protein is CASSLQGMNSPLHF.

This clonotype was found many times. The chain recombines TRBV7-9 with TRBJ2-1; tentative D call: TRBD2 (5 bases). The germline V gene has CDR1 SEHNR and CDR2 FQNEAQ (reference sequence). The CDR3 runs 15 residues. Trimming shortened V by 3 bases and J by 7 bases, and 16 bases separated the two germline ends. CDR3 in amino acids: CASSFGTSGSNEQFF. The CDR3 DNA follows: TGTGCCAGCAGCTTCGGTACTTCGGGATCGAATGAGCAGTTCTTC.

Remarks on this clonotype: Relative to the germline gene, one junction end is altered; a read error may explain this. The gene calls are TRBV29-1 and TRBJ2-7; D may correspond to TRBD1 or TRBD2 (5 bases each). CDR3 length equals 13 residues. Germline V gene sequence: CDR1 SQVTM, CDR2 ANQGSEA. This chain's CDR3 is CSVATHGAYGQYF. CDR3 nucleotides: TGCAGCGTTGCCACCCACGGGGCCTACGGGCAGTACTTC.

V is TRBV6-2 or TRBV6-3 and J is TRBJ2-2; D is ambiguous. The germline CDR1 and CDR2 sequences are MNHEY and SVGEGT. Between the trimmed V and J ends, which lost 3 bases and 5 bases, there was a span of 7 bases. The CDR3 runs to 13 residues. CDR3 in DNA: TGTGCCAGCAGTTATAGGGTTACCGGGGAGCTGTTTTTT. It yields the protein CASSYRVTGELFF.

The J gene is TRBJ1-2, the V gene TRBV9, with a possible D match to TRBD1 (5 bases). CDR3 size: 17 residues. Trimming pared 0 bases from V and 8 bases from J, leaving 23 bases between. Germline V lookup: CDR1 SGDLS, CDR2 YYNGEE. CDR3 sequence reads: CASSVGGFGTLSEGYTF. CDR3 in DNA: TGTGCCAGCAGCGTAGGGGGGTTCGGGACCCTCTCGGAGGGCTACACCTTC.

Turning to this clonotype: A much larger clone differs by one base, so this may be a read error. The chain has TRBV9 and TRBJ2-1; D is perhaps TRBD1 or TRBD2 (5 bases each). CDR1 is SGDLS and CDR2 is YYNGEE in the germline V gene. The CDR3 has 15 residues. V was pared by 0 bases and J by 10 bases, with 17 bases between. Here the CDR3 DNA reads TGTGCCAGCAGCGTAGCTAGGGACGTCCTTCAGGAGCAGTTCTTC. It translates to CASSVARDVLQEQFF.

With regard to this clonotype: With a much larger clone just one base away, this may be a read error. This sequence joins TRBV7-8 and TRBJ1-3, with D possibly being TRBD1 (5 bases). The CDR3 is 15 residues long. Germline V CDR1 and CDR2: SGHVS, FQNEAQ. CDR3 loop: CASSATGSPGNTIHF. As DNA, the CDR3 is TGTGCCAGCAGCGCAACAGGATCCCCGGGAAACACCATACATTTT.

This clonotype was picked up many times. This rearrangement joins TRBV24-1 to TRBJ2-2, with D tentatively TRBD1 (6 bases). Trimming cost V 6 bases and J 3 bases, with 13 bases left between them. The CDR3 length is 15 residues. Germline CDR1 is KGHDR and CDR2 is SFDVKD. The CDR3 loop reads CATSPRGRDTGELFF. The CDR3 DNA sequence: TGTGCCACCAGTCCCAGGGGAAGGGACACCGGGGAGCTGTTTTTT.

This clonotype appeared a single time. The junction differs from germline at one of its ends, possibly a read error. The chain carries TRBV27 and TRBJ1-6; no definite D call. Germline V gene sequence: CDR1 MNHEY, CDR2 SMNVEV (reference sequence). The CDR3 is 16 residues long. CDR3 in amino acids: CASSKDSSSYNSPFHF. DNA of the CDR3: TGTGCCAGCTCGAAGGATTCGAGCTCCTATAATTCACCCTTCCACTTT.

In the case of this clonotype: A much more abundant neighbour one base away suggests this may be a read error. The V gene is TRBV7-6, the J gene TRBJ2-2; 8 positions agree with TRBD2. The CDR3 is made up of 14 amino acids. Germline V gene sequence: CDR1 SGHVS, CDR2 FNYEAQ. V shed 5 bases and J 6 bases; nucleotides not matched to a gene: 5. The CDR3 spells CASSPAGDSGELFF. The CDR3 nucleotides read TGTGCCAGCAGCCCAGCGGGAGACTCCGGGGAGCTGTTTTTT.

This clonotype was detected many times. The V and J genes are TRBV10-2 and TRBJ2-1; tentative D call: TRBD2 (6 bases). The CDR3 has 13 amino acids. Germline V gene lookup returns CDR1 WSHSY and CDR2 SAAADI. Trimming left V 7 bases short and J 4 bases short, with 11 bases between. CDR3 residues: CASKEGGYNEQFF. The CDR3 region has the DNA TGCGCCAGCAAGGAGGGAGGATACAATGAGCAGTTCTTC.

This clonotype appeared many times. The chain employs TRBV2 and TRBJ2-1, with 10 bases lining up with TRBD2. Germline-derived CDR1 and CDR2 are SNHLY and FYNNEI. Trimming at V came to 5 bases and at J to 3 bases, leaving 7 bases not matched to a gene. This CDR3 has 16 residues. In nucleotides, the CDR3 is TGTGCCAGCAGTTCCCAAGCGGGAGGGGTCTACAATGAGCAGTTCTTC. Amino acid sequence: CASSSQAGGVYNEQFF.

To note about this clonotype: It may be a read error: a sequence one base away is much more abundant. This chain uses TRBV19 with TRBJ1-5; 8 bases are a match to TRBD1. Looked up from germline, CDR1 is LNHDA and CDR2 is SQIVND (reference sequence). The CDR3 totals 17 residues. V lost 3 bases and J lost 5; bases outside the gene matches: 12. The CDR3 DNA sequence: TGTGCCAGTAGTATCAACAGGGGGATTTTGAGCTATCAGCCCCAGCATTTT. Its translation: CASSINRGILSYQPQHF.

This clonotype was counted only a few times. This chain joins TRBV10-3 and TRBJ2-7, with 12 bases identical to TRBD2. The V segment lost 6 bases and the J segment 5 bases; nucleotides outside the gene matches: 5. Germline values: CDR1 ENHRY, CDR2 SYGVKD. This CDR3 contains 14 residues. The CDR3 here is CAIRRLAGVDEQYF. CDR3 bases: TGTGCCATCAGAAGACTAGCGGGAGTGGACGAGCAGTACTTC.

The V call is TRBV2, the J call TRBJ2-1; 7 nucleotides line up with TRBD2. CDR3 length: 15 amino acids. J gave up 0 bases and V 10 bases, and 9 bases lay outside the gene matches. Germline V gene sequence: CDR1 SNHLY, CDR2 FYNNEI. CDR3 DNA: TGTGCCACCATGTTAGCGGGCCACTCCTACAATGAGCAGTTCTTC. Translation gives CATMLAGHSYNEQFF. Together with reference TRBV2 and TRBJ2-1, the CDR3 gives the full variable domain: EPEVTQTPSHQVTQMGQEVILRCVPISNHLYFYWYRQILGQKVEFLVSFYNNEISEKSEIFDDQFSVERPDGSNFTLKIRSTKLEDSAMYFCATMLAGHSYNEQFFGPGTRLTVL.

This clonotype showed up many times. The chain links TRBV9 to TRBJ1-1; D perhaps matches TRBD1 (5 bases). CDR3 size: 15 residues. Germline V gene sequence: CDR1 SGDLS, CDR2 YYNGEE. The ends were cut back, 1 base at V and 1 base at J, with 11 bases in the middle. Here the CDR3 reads CASSVSGEANTEAFF. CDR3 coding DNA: TGTGCCAGCAGCGTATCGGGGGAGGCGAACACTGAAGCTTTCTTT.

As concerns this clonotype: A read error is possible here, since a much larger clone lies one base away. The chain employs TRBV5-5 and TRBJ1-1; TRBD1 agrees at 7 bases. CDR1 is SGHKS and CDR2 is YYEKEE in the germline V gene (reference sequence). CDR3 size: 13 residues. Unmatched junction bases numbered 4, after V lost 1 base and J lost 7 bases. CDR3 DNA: TGTGCCAGCAGCTTGTTGACAGGGATTGAAGCTTTCTTT. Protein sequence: CASSLLTGIEAFF.

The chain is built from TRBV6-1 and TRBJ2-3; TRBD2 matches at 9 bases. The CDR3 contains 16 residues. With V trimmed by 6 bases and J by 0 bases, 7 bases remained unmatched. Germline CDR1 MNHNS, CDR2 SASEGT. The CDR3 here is CASRFLAGISTDTQYF. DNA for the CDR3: TGTGCCAGCAGATTTCTAGCGGGGATAAGCACAGATACGCAGTATTTT.

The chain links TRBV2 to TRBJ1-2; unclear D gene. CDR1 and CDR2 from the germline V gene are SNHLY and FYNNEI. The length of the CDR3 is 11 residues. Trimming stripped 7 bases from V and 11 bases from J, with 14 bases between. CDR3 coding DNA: TGTGCCAGCACTGGAAGCCACGTGTACACCTTC. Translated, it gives CASTGSHVYTF.

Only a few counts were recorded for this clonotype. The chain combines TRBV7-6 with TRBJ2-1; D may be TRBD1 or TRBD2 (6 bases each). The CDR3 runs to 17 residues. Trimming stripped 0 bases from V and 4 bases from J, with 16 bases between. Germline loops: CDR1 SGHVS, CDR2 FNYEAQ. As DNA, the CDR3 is TGTGCCAGCAGCTTAGCGGGAGAGAGGGGGGTTTACAATGAGCAGTTCTTC. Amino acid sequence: CASSLAGERGVYNEQFF.

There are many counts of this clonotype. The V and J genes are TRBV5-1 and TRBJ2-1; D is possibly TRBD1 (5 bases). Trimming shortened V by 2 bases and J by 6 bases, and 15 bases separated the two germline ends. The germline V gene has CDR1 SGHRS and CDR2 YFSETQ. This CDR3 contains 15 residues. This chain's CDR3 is CASSFRAGNVNEQFF. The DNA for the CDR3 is TGCGCCAGCAGCTTCCGGGCAGGGAATGTCAATGAGCAGTTCTTC. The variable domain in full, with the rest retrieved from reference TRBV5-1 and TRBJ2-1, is KAGVTQTPRYLIKTRGQQVTLSCSPISGHRSVSWYQQTPGQGLQFLFEYFSETQRNKGNFPGRFSGRQFSNSRSEMNVSTLELGDSALYLCASSFRAGNVNEQFFGPGTRLTVL.

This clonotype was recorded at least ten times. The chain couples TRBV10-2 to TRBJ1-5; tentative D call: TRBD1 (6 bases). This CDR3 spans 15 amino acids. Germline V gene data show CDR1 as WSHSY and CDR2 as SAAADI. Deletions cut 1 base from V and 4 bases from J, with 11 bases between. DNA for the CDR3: TGCGCCAGCAGTGAGTTAGGGACAACAAATCAGCCCCAGCATTTT. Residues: CASSELGTTNQPQHF.

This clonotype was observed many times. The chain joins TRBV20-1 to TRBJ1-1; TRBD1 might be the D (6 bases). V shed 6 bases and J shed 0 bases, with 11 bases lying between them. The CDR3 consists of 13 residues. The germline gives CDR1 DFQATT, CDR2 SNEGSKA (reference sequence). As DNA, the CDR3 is TGCAGTGCCCCCCGGACAGTGAACACTGAAGCTTTCTTT. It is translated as CSAPRTVNTEAFF.

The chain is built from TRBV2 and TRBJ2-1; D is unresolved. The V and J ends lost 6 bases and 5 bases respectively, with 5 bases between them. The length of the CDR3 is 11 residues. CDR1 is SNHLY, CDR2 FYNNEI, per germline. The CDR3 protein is CASSGHNEQFF. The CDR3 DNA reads TGTGCCAGCAGCGGACACAATGAGCAGTTCTTC.

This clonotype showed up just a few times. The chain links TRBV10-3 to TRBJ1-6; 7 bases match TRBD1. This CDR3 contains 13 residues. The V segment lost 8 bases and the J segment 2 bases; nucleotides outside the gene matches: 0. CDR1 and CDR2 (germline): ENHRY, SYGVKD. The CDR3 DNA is TGTGCCATCGGGACAGCCTATAATTCACCCCTCCACTTT. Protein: CAIGTAYNSPLHF.

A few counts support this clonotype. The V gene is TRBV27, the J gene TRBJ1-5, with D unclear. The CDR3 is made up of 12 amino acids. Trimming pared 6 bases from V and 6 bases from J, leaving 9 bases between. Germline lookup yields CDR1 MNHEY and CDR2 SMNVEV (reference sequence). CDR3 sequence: CASRREGQPQHF. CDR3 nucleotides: TGTGCCAGCAGAAGGGAGGGTCAGCCCCAGCATTTT.

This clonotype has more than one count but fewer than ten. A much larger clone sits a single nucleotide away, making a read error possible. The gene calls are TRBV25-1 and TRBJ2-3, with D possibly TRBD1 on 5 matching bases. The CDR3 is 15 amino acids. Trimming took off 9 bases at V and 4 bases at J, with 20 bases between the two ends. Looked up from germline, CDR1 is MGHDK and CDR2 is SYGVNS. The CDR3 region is CASSIGAVHSDTQYF. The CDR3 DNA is TGTGCCAGTAGTATTGGGGCAGTCCATTCAGATACGCAGTATTTT.

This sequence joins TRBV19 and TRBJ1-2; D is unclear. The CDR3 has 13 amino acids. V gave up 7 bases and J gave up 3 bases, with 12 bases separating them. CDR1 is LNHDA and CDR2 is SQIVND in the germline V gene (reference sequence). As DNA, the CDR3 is TGTGCCAGTAACTTCAACGGTGACTATGGCTACACCTTC. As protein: CASNFNGDYGYTF.

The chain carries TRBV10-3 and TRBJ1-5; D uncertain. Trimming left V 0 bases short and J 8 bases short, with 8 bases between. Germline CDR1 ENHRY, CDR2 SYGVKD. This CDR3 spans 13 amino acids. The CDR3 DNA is TGTGCCATCAGTGAGTCGATCGGAGAGCCCCAGCATTTT. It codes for CAISESIGEPQHF.